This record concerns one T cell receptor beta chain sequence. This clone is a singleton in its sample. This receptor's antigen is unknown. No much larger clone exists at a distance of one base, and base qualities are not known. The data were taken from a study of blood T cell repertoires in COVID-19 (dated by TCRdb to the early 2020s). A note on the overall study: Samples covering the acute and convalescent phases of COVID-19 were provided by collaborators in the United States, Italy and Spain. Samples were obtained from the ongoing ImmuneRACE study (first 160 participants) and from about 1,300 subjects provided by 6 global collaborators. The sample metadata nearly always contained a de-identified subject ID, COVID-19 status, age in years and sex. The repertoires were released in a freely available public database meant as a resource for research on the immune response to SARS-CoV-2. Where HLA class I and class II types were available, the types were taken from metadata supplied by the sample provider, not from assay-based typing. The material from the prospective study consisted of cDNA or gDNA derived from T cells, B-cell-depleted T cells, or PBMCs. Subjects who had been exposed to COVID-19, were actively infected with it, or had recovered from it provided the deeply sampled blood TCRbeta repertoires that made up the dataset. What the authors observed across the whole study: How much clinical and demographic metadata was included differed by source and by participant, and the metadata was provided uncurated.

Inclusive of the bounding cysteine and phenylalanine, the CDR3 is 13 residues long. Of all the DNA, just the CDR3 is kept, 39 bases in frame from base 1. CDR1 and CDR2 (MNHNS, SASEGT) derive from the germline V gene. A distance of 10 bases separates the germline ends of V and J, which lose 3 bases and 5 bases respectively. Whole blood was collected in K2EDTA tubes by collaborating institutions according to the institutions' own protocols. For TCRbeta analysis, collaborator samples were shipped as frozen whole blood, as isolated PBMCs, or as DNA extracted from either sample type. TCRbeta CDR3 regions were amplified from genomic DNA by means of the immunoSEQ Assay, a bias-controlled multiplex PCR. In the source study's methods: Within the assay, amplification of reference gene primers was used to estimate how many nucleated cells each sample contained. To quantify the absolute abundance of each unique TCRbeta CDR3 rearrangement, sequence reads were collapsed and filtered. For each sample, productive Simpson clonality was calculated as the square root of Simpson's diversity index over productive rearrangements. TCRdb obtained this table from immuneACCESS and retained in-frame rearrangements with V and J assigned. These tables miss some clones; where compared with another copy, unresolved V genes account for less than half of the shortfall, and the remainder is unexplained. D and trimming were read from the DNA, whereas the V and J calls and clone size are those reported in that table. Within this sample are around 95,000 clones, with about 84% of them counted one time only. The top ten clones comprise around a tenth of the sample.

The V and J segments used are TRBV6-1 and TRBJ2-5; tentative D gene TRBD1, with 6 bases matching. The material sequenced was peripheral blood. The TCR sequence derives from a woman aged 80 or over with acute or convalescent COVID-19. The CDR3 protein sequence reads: CASSDQGRETQYF. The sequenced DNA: TGTGCCAGCAGTGACCAGGGGCGCGAGACCCAGTACTTC.